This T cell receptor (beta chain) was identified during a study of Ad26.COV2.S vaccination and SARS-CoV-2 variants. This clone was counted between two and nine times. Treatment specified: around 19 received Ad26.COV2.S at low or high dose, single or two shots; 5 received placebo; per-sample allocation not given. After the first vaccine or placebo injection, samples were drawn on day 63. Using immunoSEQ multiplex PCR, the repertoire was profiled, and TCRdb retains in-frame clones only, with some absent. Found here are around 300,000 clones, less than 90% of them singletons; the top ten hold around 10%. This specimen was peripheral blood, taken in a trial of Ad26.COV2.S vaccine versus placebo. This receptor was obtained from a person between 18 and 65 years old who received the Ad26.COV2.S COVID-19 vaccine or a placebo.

CDR3 in DNA: TGTGCCAGCAGCGGGGGTAGGGGGACCGGGGAGCTGTTTTTT. This encodes CASSGGRGTGELFF. The chain links TRBV9 to TRBJ2-2; TRBD1 might be the D (6 bases). From germline, CDR1 is SGDLS and CDR2 YYNGEE. V was trimmed by 3 bases and J by 5 bases, leaving 11 bases between them. The CDR3 loop spans 14 amino acids.